This TCR beta chain was sequenced for a study of ipilimumab plus nivolumab after autologous stem cell transplantation. Sequencing used immunoSEQ multiplex PCR; TCRdb keeps in-frame clones, though not all of them. The sample includes 77,000 or so clones, more than 80% of them seen just once. The sample was PBMCs, taken in a trial of ipilimumab plus nivolumab as post-transplant consolidation. The TCR was taken from a male donor with diffuse large B-cell lymphoma.

CDR3 sequence (DNA): TGTGCCAGCAGCTTACCCCCGGGGGTATCTCAAGAGACCCAGTACTTC. This encodes CASSLPPGVSQETQYF. The V and J genes are TRBV7-3 and TRBJ2-5; D is perhaps TRBD2 (6 bases). There are 16 residues in the CDR3. Germline V gives CDR1 SGHTA, CDR2 FQGTGA. V was cut by 2 bases and J by 2 bases, with 15 bases left in between.